This TCR beta chain was recovered during a study of T cell repertoires in cytomegalovirus infection. Study-level findings and limits: Dominating the ex vivo response were TCR beta clonotypes that were CMV-specific and HLA-C-restricted.

From the reads, TCRdb called clonotypes with MiXCR, one entry per CDR3 protein. The repertoire consists of approximately 200,000 distinct CDR3 sequences, with approximately 22% occurring once and the leading ten covering 15% to 20%. With 3 bases removed from V and 10 bases from J, the gap between germline ends came to 16 bases. The germline V gene has CDR1 ENHRY and CDR2 SYGVKD. The CDR3 totals 15 residues. With respect to this clonotype: Its specificity is not known.

This receptor was taken from a human donor in good health (CMV status not recorded). Some clones in this sample may be carry-over from other donors' samples. Source material: CD8+ T cells from PBMCs. J is TRBJ1-6 and V is TRBV10-3; D gene ambiguous. CDR3: CAISEGGQAGSPLHF. CDR3 nucleotide sequence: TGTGCCATCAGTGAAGGTGGGCAGGCTGGCTCACCCCTCCACTTT.